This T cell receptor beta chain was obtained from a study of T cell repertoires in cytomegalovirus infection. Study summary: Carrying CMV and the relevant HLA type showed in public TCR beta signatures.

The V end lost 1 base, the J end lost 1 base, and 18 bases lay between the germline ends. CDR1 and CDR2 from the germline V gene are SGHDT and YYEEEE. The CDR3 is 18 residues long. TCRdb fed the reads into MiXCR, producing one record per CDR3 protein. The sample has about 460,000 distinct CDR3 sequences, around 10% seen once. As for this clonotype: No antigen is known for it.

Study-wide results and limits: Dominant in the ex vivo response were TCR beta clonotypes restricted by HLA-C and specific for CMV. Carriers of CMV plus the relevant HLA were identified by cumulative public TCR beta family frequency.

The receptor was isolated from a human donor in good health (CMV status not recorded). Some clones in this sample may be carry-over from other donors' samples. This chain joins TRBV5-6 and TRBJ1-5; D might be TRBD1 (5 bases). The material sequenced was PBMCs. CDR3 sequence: CASSLTALGTYSNQPQHF. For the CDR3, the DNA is TGTGCCAGCAGCTTGACGGCCCTCGGGACTTACAGCAATCAGCCCCAGCATTTT.